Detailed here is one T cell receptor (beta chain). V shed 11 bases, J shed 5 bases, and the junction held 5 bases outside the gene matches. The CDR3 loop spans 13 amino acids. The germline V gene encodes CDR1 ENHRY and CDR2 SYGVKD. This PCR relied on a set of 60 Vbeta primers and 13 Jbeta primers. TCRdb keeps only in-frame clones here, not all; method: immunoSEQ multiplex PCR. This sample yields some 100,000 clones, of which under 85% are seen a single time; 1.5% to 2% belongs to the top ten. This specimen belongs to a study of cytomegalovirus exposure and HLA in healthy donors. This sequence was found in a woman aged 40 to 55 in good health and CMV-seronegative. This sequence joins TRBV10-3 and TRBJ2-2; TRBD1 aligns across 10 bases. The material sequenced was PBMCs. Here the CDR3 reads CAARQGATGELFF. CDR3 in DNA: TGTGCCGCACGACAGGGGGCTACCGGGGAGCTGTTTTTT.